This is a list of T cell receptor beta chains from one sample in a study of blood T cells in healthy people across ages. TCRdb reanalysed the 5' RACE reads using MiXCR and keeps one entry per CDR3 protein. The repertoire holds 650,000 to 800,000 distinct CDR3 sequences, with around 45% as singletons. Input material: blood. The receptors here all came from a man in his 60s in good health. Each CDR3 is given with its conserved first and last residue. The D gene is left open where the match is weak. Clone sizes are given selectively: once, few, many, or a class where the clone is expanded.

CDR3,DNA,J,length,size,V,D
CSARDPATGPYEQYF,TGCAGTGCTAGAGATCCCGCAACGGGCCCCTACGAGCAGTACTTC,TRBJ2-7,15,.,TRBV20-1,.
CASRQGACYEQYF,TGTGCCAGTCGACAGGGGGCCTGCTACGAGCAGTACTTC,TRBJ2-7,13,.,TRBV6-2/TRBV6-3,TRBD1
CASSQDPPLSNGNTIYF,TGCGCCAGCAGCCAAGATCCCCCGCTCTCTAACGGAAACACCATATATTTT,TRBJ1-3,17,.,TRBV4-3,.
CASSEVTFGGKDTQYF,TGTGCCAGCAGTGAAGTGACCTTTGGGGGGAAAGATACGCAGTATTTT,TRBJ2-3,16,once,TRBV6-1,.
CASSRGLAGGLSDTQYF,TGCGCCAGCAGCCGGGGACTAGCGGGGGGGCTGTCAGATACGCAGTATTTT,TRBJ2-3,17,.,TRBV5-1,TRBD2
CASSPRGLAGGGEQFF,TGTGCCAGCAGCCCTAGGGGACTAGCGGGGGGAGGTGAGCAGTTCTTC,TRBJ2-1,16,few,TRBV3-1,TRBD2
CASSLYRGQGYEQYF,TGTGCCAGCAGCTTATACAGGGGGCAGGGTTACGAGCAGTACTTC,TRBJ2-7,15,.,TRBV7-8,TRBD1
CASSLRGGTGGDEQFF,TGTGCCAGCAGCTTGAGGGGAGGGACAGGGGGGGATGAGCAGTTCTTC,TRBJ2-1,16,.,TRBV7-2,TRBD1
CASSPRGGFREETRYF,TGTGCCAGCAGCCCGCGGGGGGGCTTTAGGGAAGAGACCCGGTACTTC,TRBJ2-5,16,once,TRBV7-2,TRBD2
CASSFGLLTDTQYF,TGTGCCAGCAGCTTTGGCTTACTCACAGATACGCAGTATTTT,TRBJ2-3,14,few,TRBV7-2,.
CASSEIGTGHNEQFF,TGTGCCAGCAGTGAAATAGGGACAGGGCACAATGAGCAGTTCTTC,TRBJ2-1,15,.,TRBV6-1,TRBD1
CSVWTDGYTF,TGCAGCGTGTGGACAGACGGCTACACCTTC,TRBJ1-2,10,.,TRBV29-1,.